These T cell receptor beta chains were read from a single sample in a study of blood T cell repertoires in COVID-19. Assay used: immunoSEQ multiplex PCR; TCRdb lists only in-frame clones, some missing. The table lists 220,000 or so clones, 84% of them singletons. The material sequenced was PBMCs or T cells enriched from blood (not recorded which). The receptors were gathered from a woman aged 35 to 49 who had recovered from COVID-19. Each CDR3 is given with its conserved first and last residue. The order of the fields is J gene, V gene, clone size, D gene, CDR3 DNA, CDR3 protein. D genes are given only for firm matches. Clone size is not always given. Where it is, it says once, few, many or a class for expanded clones.

>TRBJ2-5|TRBV9|-|TRBD1
TGTGCCAGCAGCACCAAACCCGCAGGGGGAACAGAGACCCAGTACTTC
CASSTKPAGGTETQYF
>TRBJ2-5|TRBV2|-|TRBD2
TGTGCCAGCAACCCCCAAGCGGGGGAACAAGAGACCCAGTACTTC
CASNPQAGEQETQYF
>TRBJ2-2|TRBV3-1/TRBV3-2|-|-
TGTGCCAGCAGCCAAGGGTACGGGAGAGACACCGGGGAGCTGTTTTTT
CASSQGYGRDTGELFF
>TRBJ2-6|TRBV11-2|-|-
TGTGCCAGCAGCTTATTCGTATCTGGGGCCAACGTCCTGACTTTC
CASSLFVSGANVLTF
>TRBJ2-1|TRBV6-5|-|TRBD2
TGTGCCAGCAGACTAGCGGGAGTCTACAATGAGCAGTTCTTC
CASRLAGVYNEQFF
>TRBJ1-2|TRBV5-4|-|-
TGTGCCAGCAGCCTGGACAGTAACTATGGCTACACCTTC
CASSLDSNYGYTF
>TRBJ1-5|TRBV28|-|TRBD1
TGTGCCATCCGGTCGGACAGGCGCAATCAGCCCCAGCATTTT
CAIRSDRRNQPQHF
>TRBJ2-2|TRBV2|-|-
TGTGCCAGCAGTGAAGCGGGAGCGGGCACCGGGGAGCTGTTTTTT
CASSEAGAGTGELFF
>TRBJ1-5|TRBV29-1|-|-
TGCAGCGTTGAAGGTCCGGGGGCCCAGCATTTT
CSVEGPGAQHF
>TRBJ1-1|TRBV11-2|once|-
TGTGCCAGCAGCTTAGTGCAGGGAAGCACTGAAGCTTTCTTT
CASSLVQGSTEAFF
>TRBJ1-2|TRBV5-6|-|TRBD1
TGTGCCAGCAGCTCTAGGGACAGGTCGGGCTACACCTTC
CASSSRDRSGYTF
>TRBJ2-3|TRBV10-3|-|TRBD1
TGTGCCATCAGGTCGGCTTCAGGGGGAGAAGGAGTGGGCACAGATACGCAGTATTTT
CAIRSASGGEGVGTDTQYF
>TRBJ1-5|TRBV27|-|-
TGTGCCAGCAGTCCCACAGATTTTAGCAATCAGCCCCAGCATTTT
CASSPTDFSNQPQHF
>TRBJ2-5|TRBV7-3|-|-
TGTGCCAGCAGTCGTACAGGAGACCAAGAGACCCAGTACTTC
CASSRTGDQETQYF
>TRBJ1-1|TRBV19|-|-
TGTGCCAGTAGTATAGCCTCAGGGACTTTCTTT
CASSIASGTFF
>TRBJ2-1|TRBV11-3|once|-
TGTGCCAGCAGAGCGGAGAACTACAATGAGCAGTTCTTC
CASRAENYNEQFF
>TRBJ2-5|TRBV9|once|-
TGTGCCAGCAGCGTACAAGCTGATCCGGGGGCCCAGTACTTC
CASSVQADPGAQYF
>TRBJ2-1|TRBV7-2|-|TRBD2
TGTGCCAGCAGCCTGACTTGGGGACTAGCAAATGAGCAGTTCTTC
CASSLTWGLANEQFF
>TRBJ2-5|TRBV7-2|-|TRBD2
TGTGCCAGCAGCCCGGGCAGCGGGAGGGCCGGGGGAGAGACCCAGTACTTC
CASSPGSGRAGGETQYF
>TRBJ1-1|TRBV18|-|-
TGTGCCAGCTCACCAAGCGAAAGTATGAACACTGAAGCTTTCTTT
CASSPSESMNTEAFF
>TRBJ2-2|TRBV5-1|-|TRBD2
TGCGCCAGCAGCCCGATAGCGGGAGGGACCGGGGAGCTGTTTTTT
CASSPIAGGTGELFF
>TRBJ2-2|TRBV10-3|-|-
TGTGCCATCAGTGAGGTGGCACAGGGACCCGGGGAGCTGTTTTTT
CAISEVAQGPGELFF
>TRBJ1-1|TRBV19|-|TRBD1
TGTGCCAGTAGAGCCCGACAGGGGGCTGTCACTGAAGCTTTCTTT
CASRARQGAVTEAFF
>TRBJ1-1|TRBV2|-|-
TGTGCCAGCAGTCCCTTCCTACTCTACACTGAAGCTTTCTTT
CASSPFLLYTEAFF
>TRBJ2-1|TRBV3-1/TRBV3-2|-|TRBD2
TGTGCCAGCAGCCAAAGGGGACTAGCGGGAGGTGAGCAGTTCTTC
CASSQRGLAGGEQFF
>TRBJ2-5|TRBV3-1/TRBV3-2|-|TRBD2
TGTGCCAGCAGCCAAGATGAAGTTCGGGGGGGCGGAGAGACCCAGTACTTC
CASSQDEVRGGGETQYF
>TRBJ1-3|TRBV19|-|-
TGTGCCAGTAGTATAGGCCAGGGGATCTCTGGAAACACCATATATTTT
CASSIGQGISGNTIYF
>TRBJ1-5|TRBV30|few|-
TGTGCCTGGAGTGCTCCCGGACAAAGCAATCAGCCCCAGCATTTT
CAWSAPGQSNQPQHF
>TRBJ2-2|TRBV6-4|once|TRBD1
TGTGCCAGCAGTGACATGGCAGGGGGTACCGGGGAGCTGTTTTTT
CASSDMAGGTGELFF
>TRBJ1-5|TRBV4-3|-|TRBD1
TGCGCCAGCAGCCGCGGTACCCGGGACAGGCAGCCCCAGCATTTT
CASSRGTRDRQPQHF
>TRBJ1-5|TRBV7-2|-|-
TGTGCCAGCAGTCTCATTTCGGGGGGCAATCAGCCCCAGCATTTT
CASSLISGGNQPQHF
>TRBJ1-2|TRBV15|-|TRBD1
TGTGCCACCAGCAGAGTAAAAGGGACAGATGGCTACACCTTC
CATSRVKGTDGYTF
>TRBJ2-7|TRBV15|-|TRBD1
TGTGCCACCAGCAGAGATTGGCTTGAAGGACAGGCCGAGCAGTACTTC
CATSRDWLEGQAEQYF
>TRBJ2-3|TRBV12-3/TRBV12-4|-|-
TGTGCCAGCAGTACCTACACAGATACGCAGTATTTT
CASSTYTDTQYF
>TRBJ2-2|TRBV27|-|-
TGTGCCAGCACCTTAGGGCTAGCCCTGGGGACCGGGGAGCTGTTTTTT
CASTLGLALGTGELFF
>TRBJ1-5|TRBV24-1|-|TRBD1
TGTGCCACCAGTGGGGGGACAGGCCTCAATCAGCCCCAGCATTTT
CATSGGTGLNQPQHF
>TRBJ2-5|TRBV5-4|-|TRBD1
TGTGCCAGCAGCTTCAAAGGGGGCGGAGAGACCCAGTACTTC
CASSFKGGGETQYF
>TRBJ2-7|TRBV5-1|-|TRBD2
TGCGCCAGCAGCCGTAACTCGGGGGGGAAATCCTACGAGCAGTACTTC
CASSRNSGGKSYEQYF
>TRBJ2-5|TRBV5-6|-|TRBD2
TGTGCCAGCAGCTTTCCGGGAGGGGAGACCCAGTACTTC
CASSFPGGETQYF
>TRBJ1-6|TRBV30|-|-
TGTGCCTGGAGTGTTCGACAAGGGGATTCACCCCTCCACTTT
CAWSVRQGDSPLHF
>TRBJ1-1|TRBV30|-|-
TGTGCCTGGAGTTTTAGTCAGGGGAGCGCTTTCTTT
CAWSFSQGSAFF
>TRBJ2-7|TRBV7-8|-|-
TGTGCCAGCAGGGGACAACAGTACGAGCAGTACTTC
CASRGQQYEQYF
>TRBJ2-3|TRBV28|few|-
TGTGCCAGCAGCCCGACGGGAGCAGATACGCAGTATTTT
CASSPTGADTQYF
>TRBJ1-1|TRBV19|few|TRBD1
TGTGCCAGTAGGACCCCGGACAGGGGGACTGAAGCTTTCTTT
CASRTPDRGTEAFF
>TRBJ2-4|TRBV18|many|-
TGTGCCAGCCGGGACACCCTAGCCAAAAACATTCAGTACTTC
CASRDTLAKNIQYF
>TRBJ2-5|TRBV6-4|few|TRBD2
TGTGCCAGCAGTGAATCCGCGGGAGGGTCGGAGACCCAGTACTTC
CASSESAGGSETQYF
>TRBJ2-5|TRBV10-2|-|TRBD1
TGCGCCAGCAGACAGGGGGCATTTGAGACCCAGTACTTC
CASRQGAFETQYF
>TRBJ1-2|TRBV5-1|-|TRBD1
TGCGCCAGCAGCCCTGGTGTCGGGACAGGGGGAGATGGCTACACCTTC
CASSPGVGTGGDGYTF
>TRBJ2-5|TRBV7-2|-|TRBD2
TGTGCCAGCAGCCAACAAGGACTAGCGTCTTCTGAGACCCAGTACTTC
CASSQQGLASSETQYF
>TRBJ2-5|TRBV30|-|-
TGTGCTAGGGACTCCTCCGAGGAGACCCAGTACTTC
CARDSSEETQYF
>TRBJ2-2|TRBV10-3|once|-
TGTGCCATCAGTGAACCAGGGCAGGGTAGTTCGAACACCGGGGAGCTGTTTTTT
CAISEPGQGSSNTGELFF
>TRBJ1-1|TRBV18|-|TRBD1
TGTGCCAGCTCTAGGGACAGGAACACTGAAGCTTTCTTT
CASSRDRNTEAFF
>TRBJ1-2|TRBV2|-|-
TGTGCCAGCAGGGCGGCAGTCCTCTCCACACATGGCTACACCTTC
CASRAAVLSTHGYTF
>TRBJ2-1|TRBV2|-|TRBD2
TGTGCCAGCAACTTCCTAGCGGGGTACAATGAGCAGTTCTTC
CASNFLAGYNEQFF
>TRBJ2-2|TRBV7-6|-|TRBD1
TGTGCCAGCAGCATGCCAAGGACAGGGTACAACACCGGGGAGCTGTTTTTT
CASSMPRTGYNTGELFF
>TRBJ1-4|TRBV9|-|-
TGTGCCAGCAGCGTAGCTGCGGGTTTTAATGAAAAACTGTTTTTT
CASSVAAGFNEKLFF
>TRBJ1-2|TRBV27|-|-
TGTGCCAGCAGTTTAAAGAGGTCAGGGGACAACTATGGCTACACCTTC
CASSLKRSGDNYGYTF
>TRBJ1-1|TRBV6-5|-|-
TGTGCCAGCAGTATGGGAGGATTCAACACTGAAGCTTTCTTT
CASSMGGFNTEAFF
>TRBJ2-1|TRBV3-1/TRBV3-2|few|-
TGTGCCAGCAGCCAAGGAGGTACCCCCTACAATGAGCAGTTCTTC
CASSQGGTPYNEQFF
>TRBJ2-1|TRBV7-3|-|TRBD2
TGTGCCAGCAGCTTGGAGCGGGACCGTTACAATGAGCAGTTCTTC
CASSLERDRYNEQFF